This T cell receptor (beta chain) is drawn from a study of metastatic and nonmetastatic thyroid tumors. Study-level information: Malignant thyroid and benign thyroid patients provided blood and tumor or nodule tissue whose repertoires were compared.

Study-wide findings and caveats: Across blood and tumor, TCR beta diversity in malignant thyroid tumors was reportedly significantly higher than in benign nodules.

No patient had received any treatment before thyroid surgery. This clone turned up a few times. Its matching antigen is unknown. In the original processing: To classify distant metastasis in papillary thyroid cancer, a model was built from CDR3 differences across clinicopathological groups. TCRdb reanalyzed the PCR reads via MiXCR. TCRdb, not the authors, supplied the V and J calls. The sample has some 16,000 clones, roughly 26% seen once. CDR3 length: 15 residues. From germline, CDR1 is MNHEY and CDR2 SMNVEV (reference sequence). V lost 5 bases to trimming and J lost 9 bases; unmatched junction nucleotides: 10.

This clonotype was sampled from a female donor with papillary thyroid cancer or a benign thyroid nodule (not recorded which). Some clones in this sample may be carry-over from other donors' samples. The genes are TRBV27 and TRBJ1-6; 7 nucleotides match TRBD1. Material: tumor tissue. The CDR3 loop is CASSIKDRILSPLHF. The DNA for the CDR3 is TGTGCCAGCAGTATCAAGGACAGGATACTTTCACCCCTCCACTTT.